This TCR beta chain derives from a study of T cells after yellow fever vaccination. Regarding this clonotype: The junction does not match germline at one end; this may be a read error.

The germline V gene has CDR1 DFQATT and CDR2 SNEGSKA (reference sequence). This CDR3 comprises 16 residues. Each CDR3 protein is one row after TCRdb ran MiXCR on the 5' RACE reads. Here the sample spans 510,000 or so distinct CDR3 sequences, under 25% being singletons. This sequence originates from a man aged 25-45 years who received the YFV17D yellow fever vaccine. The sample in question was PBMCs, obtained 15 days after the yellow fever booster vaccination. This sequence joins TRBV20-1 and TRBJ1-1; D is possibly TRBD1 (6 bases). The CDR3 region is CCARGWGAVQEREAFF. The CDR3 coding sequence is TGCTGTGCTAGAGGTTGGGGGGCGGTCCAGGAGCGTGAAGCTTTCTTT.